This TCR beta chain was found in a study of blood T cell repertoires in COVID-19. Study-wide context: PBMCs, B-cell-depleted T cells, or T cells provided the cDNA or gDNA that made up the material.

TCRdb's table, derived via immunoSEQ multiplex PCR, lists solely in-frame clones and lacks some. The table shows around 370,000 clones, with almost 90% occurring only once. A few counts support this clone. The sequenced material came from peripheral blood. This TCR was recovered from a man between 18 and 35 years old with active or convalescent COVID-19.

The CDR3 here is CASSLQASGVGSYNEQFF. CDR3 DNA: TGTGCCAGCAGCTTACAGGCTAGCGGGGTCGGATCCTACAATGAGCAGTTCTTC. The chain has TRBV11-3 and TRBJ2-1, with 9 bases aligning to TRBD2. In germline, CDR1 is SGHNT, CDR2 YENEEA. The CDR3 runs to 18 residues. J was trimmed by 1 base and V by 2 bases; bases with no gene match: 9.